This TCR beta chain is drawn from a study of blood T cell repertoires in COVID-19. At the level of the study: Sites in the United States, Italy and Spain provided acute and convalescent COVID-19 samples.

The CDR3 contains 16 residues. Germline CDR1 and CDR2: SNHLY and FYNNEI. The V and J ends lost 6 bases and 1 base respectively, with 18 bases between them. This clone came up once. Participant ages covered roughly 18 to 89 years across about 25 US areas. Participants had their cohort set by participant-reported clinical history. Methods used by the authors: It was from reference gene primer amplification that nucleated cell counts were estimated. Sequenced by immunoSEQ multiplex PCR; TCRdb stores in-frame clones only, minus some. From that table come the V and J calls and clone size; the DNA was used to work out D and trimming. Here the sample spans roughly 200,000 clones, about 88% being singletons.

The chain carries TRBV2 and TRBJ1-1; possible D gene TRBD1, 6 bases. The material sequenced was PBMCs or T cells enriched from blood (not recorded which). The sequence came from a woman aged 40 to 49 with acute COVID-19. The CDR3 is CASRDNTQQGNTEAFF. The DNA for the CDR3 is TGTGCCAGCAGGGACAATACCCAACAGGGGAACACTGAAGCTTTCTTT.